A selection of T cell receptor beta chains follows, all from one sample in a study of beta chain features in type 1 diabetes. Generated by immunoSEQ multiplex PCR, the TCRdb table keeps only in-frame clones and is missing some. The sample lists more than 350,000 clones, roughly 10% seen once, with more than 0.045% in the top ten. Specimen: naive CD4+ T cells from blood. Receptors originate from a woman under 30 in good health. CDR3s include the opening cysteine and the closing phenylalanine or tryptophan. D genes are given only for firm matches. Clone sizes are given selectively: once, few, many, or a class where the clone is expanded.

D gene	J gene	CDR3 length	V gene	clone size	CDR3 DNA	CDR3 protein
-	TRBJ1-2	15	TRBV9	-	TGTGCCAGCAGCGTCGGGGGCAGCCTAAACTATGGCTACACCTTC	CASSVGGSLNYGYTF
TRBD2	TRBJ2-5	15	TRBV10-3	-	TGTGCCATCAGTGGAATAGCGGGGAGGGAAGAGACCCAGTACTTC	CAISGIAGREETQYF
TRBD1	TRBJ1-5	15	TRBV30	-	TGTGCCTGGAGCTCCGGGACAGGGGACCATCAGCCCCAGCATTTT	CAWSSGTGDHQPQHF
TRBD2	TRBJ2-3	14	TRBV5-6	-	TGTGCCAGCAGCAGGTGGGACTACACAGATACGCAGTATTTT	CASSRWDYTDTQYF
-	TRBJ1-6	14	TRBV2	few	TGTGCCAGCAGTGGTGGACACTCCGGCTCACCCCTCCACTTT	CASSGGHSGSPLHF
-	TRBJ2-4	15	TRBV15	few	TGTGCCACCAGCAGAGAAGTCTTCCAGGCCTACATTCAGTACTTC	CATSREVFQAYIQYF
TRBD2	TRBJ2-1	14	TRBV4-2	few	TGTGCCAGCAGCCAAGGGACTAGCGGGGGTGAGCAGTTCTTC	CASSQGTSGGEQFF
-	TRBJ2-3	12	TRBV11-1	few	TGTGCCAGCAGCTTTGAGACAGATACGCAGTATTTT	CASSFETDTQYF
-	TRBJ2-3	16	TRBV7-9	few	TGTGCCAGCAGCGTGGGGGATAGCGGAGGCACAGATACGCAGTATTTT	CASSVGDSGGTDTQYF
-	TRBJ2-5	13	TRBV19	-	TGTGCCAGTAACAACAGGGTCCAAGAGACCCAGTACTTC	CASNNRVQETQYF
TRBD2	TRBJ2-5	13	TRBV7-3	-	TGTGCCAGCAGCTCTAGCGGGATGGAGACCCAGTACTTC	CASSSSGMETQYF
-	TRBJ2-3	14	TRBV2	few	TGTGCCAGCAATCTTGGCTCTAGCACAGATACGCAGTATTTT	CASNLGSSTDTQYF
TRBD2	TRBJ2-4	17	TRBV5-1	few	TGCGCCAGCAGTCGACTAGCGGGAGGGCCGGCCAAAAACATTCAGTACTTC	CASSRLAGGPAKNIQYF
-	TRBJ2-7	12	TRBV28	-	TGTGCCAGCAGTTTGGCCAACTACGAGCAGTACTTC	CASSLANYEQYF
-	TRBJ2-3	14	TRBV27	-	TGTGCCAGCAGTTTAGTACCCATGACAGATACGCAGTATTTT	CASSLVPMTDTQYF
TRBD2	TRBJ2-1	15	TRBV5-1	-	TGCGCCAGCAGCCCCTCTAGCGGGTCCTACAATGAGCAGTTCTTC	CASSPSSGSYNEQFF
-	TRBJ2-3	13	TRBV4-1	few	TGCGCCAGCAGCCTATATAACACAGATACGCAGTATTTT	CASSLYNTDTQYF
TRBD2	TRBJ2-1	15	TRBV14	-	TGTGCCAGCAGCCGTCTAGCGGGAGTCGGGAATGAGCAGTTCTTC	CASSRLAGVGNEQFF
-	TRBJ1-3	17	TRBV11-2	-	TGTGCCAGCAGCTTTAGCAGGGCCCTGTCTAATGGAAACACCATATATTTT	CASSFSRALSNGNTIYF
-	TRBJ1-2	14	TRBV7-2	-	TGTGCCAGCAGCTTAGGTGGGATTACTTATGGCTACACCTTC	CASSLGGITYGYTF
-	TRBJ2-3	15	TRBV27	few	TGTGCCAGCAGTCATGGACAGAGACAGACAGATACGCAGTATTTT	CASSHGQRQTDTQYF
TRBD1	TRBJ2-4	17	TRBV4-3	few	TGCGCCAGCAGCCAAGTCGGACAGGGTCTGGCCAAAAACATTCAGTACTTC	CASSQVGQGLAKNIQYF
TRBD1	TRBJ1-1	16	TRBV7-2	few	TGTGCCAGCAGCCGGGGACAGGGAAGTGGTGAGACTGAAGCTTTCTTT	CASSRGQGSGETEAFF
TRBD2	TRBJ2-3	17	TRBV7-2	few	TGTGCCAGCAGCTTAGTAAGGGGACTAGCGGGTGCGGATACGCAGTATTTT	CASSLVRGLAGADTQYF
-	TRBJ2-2	13	TRBV7-3	few	TGTGCCAGCAGCTTACCCGGGACGAGGGAGCTGTTTTTT	CASSLPGTRELFF
-	TRBJ2-1	15	TRBV7-3	-	TGTGCCAGCAGTTGGGAGGCTGGGTCCTACAATGAGCAGTTCTTC	CASSWEAGSYNEQFF
-	TRBJ2-5	13	TRBV7-3	-	TGTGCCAGCAGCCTGCGTCAGGGTTCGGGGCAATACTTC	CASSLRQGSGQYF
TRBD1	TRBJ2-7	14	TRBV25-1	once	TGTGCCAGCAGTGAAGTGGGCCAGGGGGCCGAGCAGTACTTC	CASSEVGQGAEQYF
-	TRBJ2-3	14	TRBV9	-	TGTGCCAGCAGCGTAAGCGGGTTCCCAGATACGCAGTATTTT	CASSVSGFPDTQYF
-	TRBJ2-1	14	TRBV6-5	-	TGTGCCAGCAGTTATTTCCGATCCTCCAATGAGCAGTTCTTC	CASSYFRSSNEQFF
-	TRBJ1-5	12	TRBV15	few	TGTGCCACCAGCAGGGACAATCAGCCCCAGCATTTT	CATSRDNQPQHF
-	TRBJ1-2	14	TRBV5-1	few	TGCGCCAGCAGCTTTACAGGGACTAACTATGGCTACACCTTC	CASSFTGTNYGYTF
-	TRBJ1-2	11	TRBV7-9	-	TGTGCCAGCAGTCCCGATTATGGCTACACCTTC	CASSPDYGYTF
-	TRBJ2-2	13	TRBV5-1	few	TGCGCCAGCAGCTTGAAGGCCACCGGGGAGCTGTTTTTT	CASSLKATGELFF
-	TRBJ1-2	13	TRBV5-1	once	TGCGCCAGCAGCTTGGACCGAAACTATGGCTACACCTTC	CASSLDRNYGYTF
-	TRBJ2-1	14	TRBV30	-	TGTGCCTGGAGTGCCCTAAGTACCTACAATGGGCAGTTCTTC	CAWSALSTYNGQFF
-	TRBJ1-1	15	TRBV7-2	-	TGTGCCAGCAGCCCAGCGGGCAGGGGTTACACTGAAGCTTTCTTT	CASSPAGRGYTEAFF
-	TRBJ2-4	14	TRBV5-4	few	TGTGCCAGCAGCTTGGAAGCTACAGAAAACATTCAGTACTTC	CASSLEATENIQYF
TRBD1	TRBJ2-4	16	TRBV13	-	TGTGCCAGCAGCTTAGTAGGAGACAGGGGATTAGGCATTCAGTACTTC	CASSLVGDRGLGIQYF
TRBD1	TRBJ2-1	11	TRBV11-1	few	TGTGCCAGCAGCTCAGGGGGCGAGCAGTTCTTC	CASSSGGEQFF
-	TRBJ2-3	14	TRBV2	-	TGTGCCAGCAGTGACGGCGGGGTTGGCGATACGCAGTATTTT	CASSDGGVGDTQYF
-	TRBJ2-3	13	TRBV5-1	few	TGCGCCAGCAGCTTGGGCCAGGCAGATACGCAGTATTTT	CASSLGQADTQYF
-	TRBJ2-3	16	TRBV14	few	TGTGCCAGCAGCCTCCAGGGGACAACTAGCACAGATACGCAGTATTTT	CASSLQGTTSTDTQYF
-	TRBJ1-3	14	TRBV5-4	few	TGTGCCAGCAGCTTGGGTTTCTCTGGAAACACCATATATTTT	CASSLGFSGNTIYF
-	TRBJ2-2	13	TRBV27	few	TGTGCCAGCCTGGCCATAAACACCGGGGAGCTGTTTTTT	CASLAINTGELFF
-	TRBJ2-7	13	TRBV7-8	-	TGTGCCAGCAGCTTAGATCGAGTCTACGAGCAGTACTTC	CASSLDRVYEQYF
-	TRBJ1-2	18	TRBV9	-	TGTGCCAGCAGCGTAGGGCAGGGGCGGATAATAGCTAACTATGGCTACACCTTC	CASSVGQGRIIANYGYTF
-	TRBJ1-2	16	TRBV7-8	-	TGTGCCAGCAGCTCGTATCAGGGGATTCTTAACTATGGCTACACCTTC	CASSSYQGILNYGYTF
-	TRBJ1-2	16	TRBV6-5	-	TGTGCCAGCAGTTTGGACGCGGAGGGCATGATACGGGGCTACACCTTC	CASSLDAEGMIRGYTF
-	TRBJ2-7	15	TRBV4-2	few	TGTGCCAGCAGCCAAGATATGACAGCAAACTACGAGCAGTACTTC	CASSQDMTANYEQYF
-	TRBJ1-1	14	TRBV7-3	few	TGTGCCAGCAGCTTAACCGCAGCGAACACTGAAGCTTTCTTT	CASSLTAANTEAFF
-	TRBJ2-5	12	TRBV19	few	TGTGCCAGAAGACCCTTGCAAGAGACCCAGTACTTC	CARRPLQETQYF
-	TRBJ1-2	15	TRBV5-1	few	TGCGCCAGCAGCACGGAAGGACTGGGCGCGAATGGCTACACCTTC	CASSTEGLGANGYTF
-	TRBJ2-1	11	TRBV20-1	-	TGCAGTGCCCTTCGGACTTTCCAGCAGTTCTTC	CSALRTFQQFF
-	TRBJ2-5	13	TRBV5-4	few	TGTGCCAGCAGCTTCAAATCCCAAGAGACCCAGTACTTC	CASSFKSQETQYF
TRBD1	TRBJ2-1	15	TRBV19	once	TGTGCCAGTACCACCCCCCGACAGGGAACCAATGAGCAGTTCTTC	CASTTPRQGTNEQFF
TRBD2	TRBJ2-5	16	TRBV9	few	TGTGCCAGCAGCCCCCGAAGGGGAGGGAGGGCGGAGACCCAGTACTTC	CASSPRRGGRAETQYF